This TCR beta chain was retrieved from a study of neurological immune-mediated disorders. Findings and caveats of the study: Expanded clones shared no CDR3 amino acid sequences across subjects, suggesting private repertoires in all groups.

TCRdb re-called the 5' RACE reads through MiXCR, storing one row per CDR3 protein. Here the sample spans tens of thousands of distinct CDR3 sequences, about 4.9% being singletons. This CDR3 spans 15 amino acids. Germline CDR1 and CDR2: LGHDT and YNNKEL (reference sequence). V was trimmed by 4 bases and J by 1 base, leaving 13 bases between them. Concerning this clonotype: What it binds is unknown.

The TCR was taken from a man younger than 40 with multiple sclerosis. The V call is TRBV3-1, the J call TRBJ1-1, with no clear D. The sample was PBMCs. CDR3 region: CASSPNELRNTEAFF. The CDR3 DNA follows: TGTGCCAGCAGCCCCAACGAGTTAAGGAACACTGAAGCTTTCTTT.